The subject of this entry is one T cell receptor beta chain. Its antigen is currently unknown. The data derive from a study of identical twins. Regarding the study as a whole: Insertions were reduced in abundant cord blood beta clonotypes but not in memory repertoires.

The trim removed 5 bases at V and 1 base at J, leaving 1 base unmatched. The CDR3 sequence is 14 residues long. The germline gives CDR1 ENHRY, CDR2 SYGVKD. TCRdb re-derived calls from the 5' RACE reads in MiXCR, one entry per CDR3 protein. The sample includes 1.5 million to 2 million distinct CDR3 sequences, under 35% of them seen just once. The V and J genes are TRBV10-3 and TRBJ1-1; 10 nucleotides align to TRBD1. The clonotype comes from a newborn girl in good health. Sequencing was carried out using cord blood. The CDR3 loop reads CAISWTGGNTEAFF. The CDR3 nucleotides are TGTGCCATCAGTTGGACAGGGGGGAACACTGAAGCTTTCTTT.